The present entry profiles one T cell receptor beta chain with its context. This clonotype was found many times. Its antigen is currently not known. Base-call qualities are not available, and no considerably larger clone is one nucleotide away. This entry belongs to a study of human T cells and chemical hapten exposure (dated by TCRdb to about 2021). Some background on the complete study: Libraries were pooled for sequencing, and per-sample TCR yields varied mainly because of small differences in library volumes within the pool. In alopecia patients, the study followed how the peripheral blood TCR repertoire changed in vivo over primary and secondary sensitization to diphenylcyclopropenone (DPC), a hapten. From each blood RNA sample, both TCR alpha and TCR beta chains were sequenced.

The sample's time point label is to be understood as: healthy volunteer bleed at 2 weeks. Total RNA was isolated from unfractionated whole blood collected in Tempus Blood RNA tubes. Five or six healthy volunteers served as TCR sequencing controls and were bled at day 0, 2 weeks and 6 weeks. The CDR3 numbers 13 residues from cysteine through phenylalanine. Only CDR3 DNA remains: 39 bases, in frame from the first base. CDR1 and CDR2, per the germline V gene, are SGHVS and FQNEAQ. The junction carries 13 bases between V and J, which are trimmed by 8 bases and 3 bases respectively. Findings and caveats that apply to the study as a whole: After repeated subsampling, the strength of the expansion versus patch-test correlation and the threshold at which it became significant changed. DPC sensitization did not change the number of TCRs with a frequency above 1 in 1000, and there was no evidence of changes in global repertoire structure.

Library prep was done by RACE. Sequencing was performed on a NextSeq 500. During library preparation, unique molecular identifiers were attached to individual cDNA molecules so that TCRs could be counted in a quantitative, reproducible way. The study's processing was this. Samples had a median of about 90,000 TCRs, with a range from roughly 23,224 to 750,000. The Decombinator software suite was used to annotate the V, J and CDR3 of the TCR reads. To make PS versus PT1 abundance plots, every sample was subsampled to the same number of TCRs (28,000). TCRs were defined as expanded if absent before sensitization and observed at least eight times at the 2-week time point. Using fastp trimming at Q25 and MiXCR clonotype assembly, TCRdb reanalyzed the public sequencing data and kept in-frame beta chains. Entries are consolidated by CDR3 protein sequence, retaining the most common genes and DNA. TCRdb's processing, not the study's, gives the V and J calls here. The sample records about 130,000 distinct CDR3 sequences, approximately 9.5% of which are singletons. Jointly, the top ten make up roughly 1.8% of the sample.

The V and J segments used are TRBV7-8 and TRBJ1-1, with no confidently assigned D gene. This receptor was obtained from a male donor in good health. Some clones in this sample may be carry-over from other donors' samples. Material for sequencing was whole blood. The CDR3 amino acid sequence is: CASYKGLDTEAFF. The base sequence is TGTGCCAGCTACAAGGGCCTGGACACTGAAGCTTTCTTT.